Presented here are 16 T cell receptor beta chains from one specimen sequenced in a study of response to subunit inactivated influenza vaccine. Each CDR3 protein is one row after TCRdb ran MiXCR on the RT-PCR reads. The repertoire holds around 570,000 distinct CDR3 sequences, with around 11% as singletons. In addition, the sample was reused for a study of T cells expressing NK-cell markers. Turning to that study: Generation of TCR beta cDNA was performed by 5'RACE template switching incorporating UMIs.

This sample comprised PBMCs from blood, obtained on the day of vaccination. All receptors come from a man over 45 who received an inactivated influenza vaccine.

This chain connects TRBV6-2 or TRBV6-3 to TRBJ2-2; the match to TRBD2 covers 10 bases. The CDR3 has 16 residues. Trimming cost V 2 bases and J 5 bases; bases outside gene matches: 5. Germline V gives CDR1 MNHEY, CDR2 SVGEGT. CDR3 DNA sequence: TGTGCCAGCAGTTACGGACTAGCGGCCCGGACCGGGGAGCTGTTTTTT. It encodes CASSYGLAARTGELFF.

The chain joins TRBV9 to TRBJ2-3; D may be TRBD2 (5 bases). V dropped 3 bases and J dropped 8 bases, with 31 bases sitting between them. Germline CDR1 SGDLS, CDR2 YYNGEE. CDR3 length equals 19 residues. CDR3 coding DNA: TGTGCCAGCAGCGAAGAACCCCAGGACGGCACGGGGTTCCGAAGTACGCAGTATTTT. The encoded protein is CASSEEPQDGTGFRSTQYF. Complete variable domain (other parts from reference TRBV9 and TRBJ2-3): DSGVTQTPKHLITATGQRVTLRCSPRSGDLSVYWYQQSLDQGLQFLIQYYNGEERAKGNILERFSAQQFPDLHSELNLSSLELGDSALYFCASSEEPQDGTGFRSTQYFGPGTRLTVL.

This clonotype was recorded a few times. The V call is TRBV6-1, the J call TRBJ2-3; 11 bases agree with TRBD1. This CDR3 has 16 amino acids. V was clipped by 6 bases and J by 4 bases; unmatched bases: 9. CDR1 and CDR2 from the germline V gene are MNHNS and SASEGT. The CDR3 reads CASRPLDRGLADTQYF. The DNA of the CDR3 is TGTGCCAGCAGACCTCTGGACAGGGGGCTGGCAGATACGCAGTATTTT.

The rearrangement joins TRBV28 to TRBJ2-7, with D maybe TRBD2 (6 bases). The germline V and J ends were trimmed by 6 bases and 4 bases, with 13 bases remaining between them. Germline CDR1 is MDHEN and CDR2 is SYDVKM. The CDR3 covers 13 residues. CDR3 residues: CASRSSAPYEQYF. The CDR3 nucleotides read TGTGCCAGCAGGTCTAGCGCACCATACGAGCAGTACTTC. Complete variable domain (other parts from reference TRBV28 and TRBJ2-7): DVKVTQSSRYLVKRTGEKVFLECVQDMDHENMFWYRQDPGLGLRLIYFSYDVKMKEKGDIPEGYSVSREKKERFSLILESASTNQTSMYLCASRSSAPYEQYFGPGTRLTVT.

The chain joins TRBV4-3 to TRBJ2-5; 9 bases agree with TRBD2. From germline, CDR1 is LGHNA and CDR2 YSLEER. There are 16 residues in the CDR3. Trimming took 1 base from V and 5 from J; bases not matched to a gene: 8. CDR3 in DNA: TGCGCCAGCAGCCAAGGTTCGGGACTAGCCGGGGAGACCCAGTACTTC. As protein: CASSQGSGLAGETQYF.

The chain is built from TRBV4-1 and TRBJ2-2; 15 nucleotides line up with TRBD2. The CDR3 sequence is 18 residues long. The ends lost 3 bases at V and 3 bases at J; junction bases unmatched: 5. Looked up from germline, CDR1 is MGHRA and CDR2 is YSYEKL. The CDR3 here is CASSQRGLAGGYTGELFF. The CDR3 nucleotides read TGCGCCAGCAGCCAGAGGGGACTAGCGGGGGGATACACCGGGGAGCTGTTTTTT.

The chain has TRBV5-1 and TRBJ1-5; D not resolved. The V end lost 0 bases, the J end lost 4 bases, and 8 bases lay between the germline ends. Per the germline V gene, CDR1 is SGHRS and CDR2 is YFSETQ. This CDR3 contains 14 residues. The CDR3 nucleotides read TGCGCCAGCAGCTTGGAATTTGGGAATCAGCCCCAGCATTTT. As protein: CASSLEFGNQPQHF.

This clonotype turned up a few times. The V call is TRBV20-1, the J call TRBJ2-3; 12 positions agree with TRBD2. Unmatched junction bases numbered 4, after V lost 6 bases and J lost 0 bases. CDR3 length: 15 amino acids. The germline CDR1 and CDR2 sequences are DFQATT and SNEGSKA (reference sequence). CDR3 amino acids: CSAGTSGLSTDTQYF. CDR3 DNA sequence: TGCAGTGCCGGGACTAGCGGGCTTAGCACAGATACGCAGTATTTT.

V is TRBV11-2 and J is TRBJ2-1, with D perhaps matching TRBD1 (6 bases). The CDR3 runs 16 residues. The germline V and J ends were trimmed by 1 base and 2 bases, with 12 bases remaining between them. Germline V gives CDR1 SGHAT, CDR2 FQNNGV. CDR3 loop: CASSLARTVPYNEQFF. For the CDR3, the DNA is TGTGCCAGCAGCTTAGCTAGGACAGTTCCCTACAATGAGCAGTTCTTC. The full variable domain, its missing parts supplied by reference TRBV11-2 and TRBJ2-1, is EAGVAQSPRYKIIEKRQSVAFWCNPISGHATLYWYQQILGQGPKLLIQFQNNGVVDDSQLPKDRFSAERLKGVDSTLKIQPAKLEDSAVYLCASSLARTVPYNEQFFGPGTRLTVL.

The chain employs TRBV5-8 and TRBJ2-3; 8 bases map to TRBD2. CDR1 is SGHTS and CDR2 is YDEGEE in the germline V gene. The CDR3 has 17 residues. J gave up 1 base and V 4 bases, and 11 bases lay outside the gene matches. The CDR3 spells CASSPIQSGSGTDTQYF. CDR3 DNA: TGTGCCAGCAGCCCAATACAGAGCGGGAGTGGCACAGATACGCAGTATTTT.

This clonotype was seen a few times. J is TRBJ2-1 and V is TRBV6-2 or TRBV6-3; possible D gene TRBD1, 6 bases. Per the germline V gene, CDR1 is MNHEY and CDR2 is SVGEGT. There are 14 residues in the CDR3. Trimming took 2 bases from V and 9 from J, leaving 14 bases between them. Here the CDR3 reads CASSYGTKSGEQFF. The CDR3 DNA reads TGTGCCAGCAGTTACGGGACAAAAAGCGGTGAGCAGTTCTTC.

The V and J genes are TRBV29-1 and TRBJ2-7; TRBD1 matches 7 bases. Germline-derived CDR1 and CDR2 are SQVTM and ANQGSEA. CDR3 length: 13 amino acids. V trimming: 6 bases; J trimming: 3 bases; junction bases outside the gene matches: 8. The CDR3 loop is CSVDDRVNYEQYF. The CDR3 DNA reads TGCAGCGTAGATGACAGGGTTAACTACGAGCAGTACTTC.

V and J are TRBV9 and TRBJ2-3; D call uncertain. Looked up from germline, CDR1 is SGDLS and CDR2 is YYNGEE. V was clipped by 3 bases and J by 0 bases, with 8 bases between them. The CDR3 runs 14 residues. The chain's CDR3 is CASSDRLSTDTQYF. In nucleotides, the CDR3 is TGTGCCAGCAGCGACCGCCTAAGCACAGATACGCAGTATTTT.

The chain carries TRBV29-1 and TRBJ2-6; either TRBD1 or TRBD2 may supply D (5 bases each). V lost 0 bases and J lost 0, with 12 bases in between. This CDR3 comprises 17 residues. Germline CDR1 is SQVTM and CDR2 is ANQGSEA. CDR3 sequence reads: CSVEDRGAPSGANVLTF. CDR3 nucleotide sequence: TGCAGCGTTGAAGATCGAGGGGCTCCCTCTGGGGCCAACGTCCTGACTTTC.

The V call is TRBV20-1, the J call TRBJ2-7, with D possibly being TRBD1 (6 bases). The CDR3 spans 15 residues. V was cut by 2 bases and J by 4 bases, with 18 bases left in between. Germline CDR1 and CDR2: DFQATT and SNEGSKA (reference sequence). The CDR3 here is CSARPTTGDTYEQYF. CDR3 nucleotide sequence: TGCAGTGCTAGACCCACGACAGGAGACACTTACGAGCAGTACTTC.

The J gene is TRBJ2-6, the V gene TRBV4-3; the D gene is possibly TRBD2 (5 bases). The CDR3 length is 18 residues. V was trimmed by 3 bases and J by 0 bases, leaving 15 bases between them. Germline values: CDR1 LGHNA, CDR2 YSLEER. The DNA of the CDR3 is TGCGCCAGCAGCCACGGAGGTTCCCAAACCTCTGGGGCCAACGTCCTGACTTTC. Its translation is CASSHGGSQTSGANVLTF.